These 19 T cell receptor beta chains were sequenced from one sample in a study of blood T cell repertoires in COVID-19. This table comes from immunoSEQ multiplex PCR, and its TCRdb copy is limited to in-frame clones, with some not included. The sample consists of around 700,000 clones, 80% to 90% of them appearing once. The sequenced sample consisted of peripheral blood. The receptors shown here come from a woman between 18 and 29 years old with acute or convalescent COVID-19.

This sequence joins TRBV29-1 and TRBJ2-1; D is ambiguous. This CDR3 comprises 14 residues. V shed 4 bases and J shed 0 bases, with 10 bases lying between them. The germline gives CDR1 SQVTM, CDR2 ANQGSEA. The CDR3 DNA sequence: TGCAGCGTTGGCAGGTCAAGCTCCTACAATGAGCAGTTCTTC. Translation: CSVGRSSSYNEQFF.

V and J are TRBV6-2 or TRBV6-3 and TRBJ1-1; 8 bases match TRBD1. The CDR3 contains 14 residues. The trim removed 5 bases at V and 1 base at J, leaving 3 bases unmatched. Germline CDR1 and CDR2: MNHEY and SVGEGT. CDR3 DNA: TGTGCCAGCAGTCACACAGGGGGGAACACTGAAGCTTTCTTT. The encoded protein is CASSHTGGNTEAFF.

The rearrangement joins TRBV27 to TRBJ1-2, with D unresolved. The CDR3 extends over 15 amino acids. Trimming left V 5 bases short and J 0 bases short, with 13 bases between. From germline, CDR1 is MNHEY and CDR2 SMNVEV (reference sequence). DNA of the CDR3: TGTGCCAGCAGTCAACTCACCGGAGCTAACTATGGCTACACCTTC. The encoded protein is CASSQLTGANYGYTF.

The rearrangement joins TRBV19 to TRBJ2-7; TRBD2 aligns across 7 bases. CDR1 is LNHDA, CDR2 SQIVND, per germline (reference sequence). V shed 5 bases, J shed 2 bases, and the junction held 0 bases outside the gene matches. This CDR3 comprises 12 residues. CDR3 coding DNA: TGTGCCAGTAGTGGGAGGGCCTACGAGCAGTACTTC. It translates to CASSGRAYEQYF.

The chain recombines TRBV21-1 with TRBJ2-1; the table's D call TRBD1 went unverified against the DNA. TRBV21-1 is an annotated pseudogene. This CDR3 comprises 17 residues. In nucleotides, the CDR3 is TGTGCCAGCAGCCCCCTACACCGGGACAGGTTATACAATGAGCAGTTCTTC. Protein product: CASSPLHRDRLYNEQFF.

Concerning this clone itself: At one end the junction does not follow the germline gene, possibly because of a read error. CDR3 region: CASSYTDRENGHTF. CDR3 in DNA: TGTGCCAGCAGTTATACGGACAGGGAAAATGGCCACACCTTC. This chain links TRBV6-6 with TRBJ1-2, with 8 bases aligning to TRBD1. Germline values: CDR1 MNHNY, CDR2 SVGAGI (reference sequence). The CDR3 totals 14 residues.

The table lists this clone with a count of one. This sample also contains other DNA sequences that code for the same CDR3. The genes are TRBV7-2 and TRBJ2-5; D gene uncertain. Deletions cut 1 base from V and 5 bases from J, with 8 bases between. CDR3 size: 13 residues. Per the germline V gene, CDR1 is SGHTA and CDR2 is FQGNSA. The CDR3 loop is CASSLGVRETQYF. The CDR3 DNA follows: TGTGCCAGCAGCTTAGGAGTGAGGGAGACCCAGTACTTC.

The genes are TRBV10-3 and TRBJ1-6; 10 bases align to TRBD1. With 7 bases clipped from V and 11 bases from J, the junction kept 8 bases outside the gene matches. Germline-derived CDR1 and CDR2 are ENHRY and SYGVKD. The CDR3 has 14 amino acids. The DNA of the CDR3 is TGTGCCATCAAAGTGGGACAGGGGAGAACACCCCTCCACTTT. It translates to CAIKVGQGRTPLHF.

This chain connects TRBV11-2 to TRBJ2-5; TRBD2 aligns across 13 bases. CDR3 length equals 17 residues. CDR1 is SGHAT and CDR2 is FQNNGV in the germline V gene. With 3 bases clipped from V and 5 bases from J, the junction kept 9 bases outside the gene matches. Here the CDR3 DNA reads TGTGCCAGCAGCTTTACTAGCGGGGGGGGCCTGTGGGAGACCCAGTACTTC. As protein: CASSFTSGGGLWETQYF.

This chain joins TRBV29-1 and TRBJ2-1, with unresolved D. The CDR3 has 10 residues. Trimming left V 4 bases short and J 6 bases short, with 4 bases between. The germline V gene has CDR1 SQVTM and CDR2 ANQGSEA. This CDR3 is CSVGPNEQFF. CDR3 DNA: TGCAGCGTTGGGCCCAATGAGCAGTTCTTC.

The chain recombines TRBV7-2 with TRBJ1-3, with a weak D call TRBD1 (5 bases). Germline V gives CDR1 SGHTA, CDR2 FQGNSA. The length of the CDR3 is 19 residues. Trimming pared 2 bases from V and 0 bases from J, leaving 20 bases between. Here the CDR3 DNA reads TGTGCCAGCAGCTTAAGGGTCGGGGGGTTTCCAAACTCTGGAAACACCATATATTTT. Translated, it gives CASSLRVGGFPNSGNTIYF.

The chain combines TRBV9 with TRBJ2-1; D perhaps matches TRBD1 (5 bases). CDR3 size: 14 residues. V lost 0 bases to trimming and J lost 6 bases, with 10 bases between them. From germline, CDR1 is SGDLS and CDR2 YYNGEE. The CDR3 spells CASSVGRVGNEQFF. The CDR3 DNA is TGTGCCAGCAGCGTAGGCAGGGTGGGCAATGAGCAGTTCTTC.

This sequence joins TRBV6-4 and TRBJ1-4; D is perhaps TRBD1 (6 bases). This CDR3 has 17 amino acids. CDR1 is MRHNA and CDR2 is SNTAGT in the germline V gene. V gave up 0 bases and J gave up 2 bases, with 13 bases separating them. The CDR3 spells CASSDSGRGRTNEKLFF. DNA of the CDR3: TGTGCCAGCAGTGACTCGGGCAGGGGAAGGACTAATGAAAAACTGTTTTTT.

The CDR3 DNA follows: TGTGCCAGCAGCGTACAGGGGGCTTCGACTGAAGCTTTCTTT. It yields the protein CASSVQGASTEAFF. V and J are TRBV5-5 and TRBJ1-1, with 9 bases fitting TRBD1. Germline V gene sequence: CDR1 SGHKS, CDR2 YYEKEE (reference sequence). This CDR3 region has 14 residues. V shed 4 bases, J shed 5 bases, and the junction held 6 bases outside the gene matches.

This rearrangement joins TRBV29-1 to TRBJ2-7; TRBD1 might be the D (5 bases). CDR1 is SQVTM and CDR2 is ANQGSEA in the germline V gene. The CDR3 length is 11 residues. The ends were cut back, 4 bases at V and 3 bases at J, with 7 bases in the middle. CDR3 loop: CSVVTVYEQYF. The CDR3 bases are TGCAGCGTTGTGACAGTCTACGAGCAGTACTTC.

This clone showed up just once. Distinct nucleotide sequences in the sample also encode this CDR3. This chain's CDR3 is CASSRGQVYNEQFF. The CDR3 DNA follows: TGCGCCAGCAGCCGGGGACAGGTTTACAATGAGCAGTTCTTC. The chain uses TRBV5-1 and TRBJ2-1; TRBD1 aligns across 8 bases. V lost 4 bases, J lost 4 bases, and 4 bases stayed unmatched. CDR1 SGHRS and CDR2 YFSETQ come from the germline V gene. The CDR3 covers 14 residues.

The V and J genes are TRBV28 and TRBJ1-2; perhaps TRBD1 as D (6 bases). Germline CDR1 and CDR2: MDHEN and SYDVKM. CDR3 size: 13 residues. The V and J ends lost 6 bases and 3 bases respectively, with 11 bases between them. The DNA of the CDR3 is TGTGCCAGCAGCCTAGGACAGCACTATGGCTACACCTTC. As protein: CASSLGQHYGYTF.

The J gene is TRBJ1-2, the V gene TRBV27, with D possibly TRBD1 on 6 matching bases. Trimming shortened V by 4 bases and J by 0 bases, and 15 bases separated the two germline ends. The CDR3 runs to 16 residues. Germline V CDR1 and CDR2: MNHEY, SMNVEV (reference sequence). As DNA, the CDR3 is TGTGCCAGCAGTTGGGGAGGGGGGGCTTCTAACTATGGCTACACCTTC. Amino acid sequence: CASSWGGGASNYGYTF.

V is TRBV6-2 or TRBV6-3 and J is TRBJ1-1, with D possibly being TRBD1 (6 bases). The CDR3 totals 14 residues. Germline assignment: CDR1 MNHEY and CDR2 SVGEGT. The V end was cut by 6 bases, the J end by 5 bases, with 16 bases between. CDR3 in DNA: TGTGCCAGCAGCCCACAGGGTAGGAGGACTGAAGCTTTCTTT. This translates into CASSPQGRRTEAFF.